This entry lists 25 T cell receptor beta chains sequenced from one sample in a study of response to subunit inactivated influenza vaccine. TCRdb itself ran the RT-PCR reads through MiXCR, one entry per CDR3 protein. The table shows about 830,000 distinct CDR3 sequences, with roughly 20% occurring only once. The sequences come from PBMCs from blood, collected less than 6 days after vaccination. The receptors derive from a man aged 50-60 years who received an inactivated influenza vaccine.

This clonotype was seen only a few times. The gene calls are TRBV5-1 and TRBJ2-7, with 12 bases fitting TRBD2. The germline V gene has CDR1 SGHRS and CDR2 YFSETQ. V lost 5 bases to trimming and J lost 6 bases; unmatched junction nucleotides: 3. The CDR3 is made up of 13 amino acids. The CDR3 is CASSSSGGGEQYF. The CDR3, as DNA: TGCGCCAGCAGTTCTAGCGGGGGGGGCGAGCAGTACTTC.

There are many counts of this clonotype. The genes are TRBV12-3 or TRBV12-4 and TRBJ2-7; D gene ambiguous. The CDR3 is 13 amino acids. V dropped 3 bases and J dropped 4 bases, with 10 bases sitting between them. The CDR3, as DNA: TGTGCCAGCAGTTTCAGCGTGGCGTACGAGCAGTACTTC. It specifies CASSFSVAYEQYF.

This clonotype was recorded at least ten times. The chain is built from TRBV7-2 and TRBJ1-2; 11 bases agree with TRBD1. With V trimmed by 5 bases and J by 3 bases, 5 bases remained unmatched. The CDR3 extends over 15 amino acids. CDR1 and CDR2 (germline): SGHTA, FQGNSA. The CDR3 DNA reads TGTGCCAGCAGCCCGGGACAGGGGGTATACTATGGCTACACCTTC. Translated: CASSPGQGVYYGYTF.

This CDR3 reads CASTPAGGIYNEQFF. The CDR3 DNA follows: TGTGCCAGCACCCCAGCGGGGGGAATATACAATGAGCAGTTCTTC. The rearrangement uses TRBV12-3 or TRBV12-4 and TRBJ2-1; 9 bases map to TRBD2. The CDR3 is 15 amino acids. V shed 7 bases, J shed 4 bases, and the junction held 8 bases outside the gene matches.

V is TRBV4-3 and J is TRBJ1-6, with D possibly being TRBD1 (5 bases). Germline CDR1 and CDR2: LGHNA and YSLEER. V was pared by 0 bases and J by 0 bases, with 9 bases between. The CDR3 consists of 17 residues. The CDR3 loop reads CASSQDSGLSYNSPLHF. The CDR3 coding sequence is TGCGCCAGCAGCCAAGACTCGGGACTCTCCTATAATTCACCCCTCCACTTT.

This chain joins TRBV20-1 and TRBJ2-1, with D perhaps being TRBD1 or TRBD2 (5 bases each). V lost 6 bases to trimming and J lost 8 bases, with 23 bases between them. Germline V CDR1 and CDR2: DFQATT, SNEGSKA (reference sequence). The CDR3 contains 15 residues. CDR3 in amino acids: CSANTGTGDHYEQFF. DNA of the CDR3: TGCAGTGCCAACACCGGGACCGGCGACCACTATGAGCAGTTCTTC.

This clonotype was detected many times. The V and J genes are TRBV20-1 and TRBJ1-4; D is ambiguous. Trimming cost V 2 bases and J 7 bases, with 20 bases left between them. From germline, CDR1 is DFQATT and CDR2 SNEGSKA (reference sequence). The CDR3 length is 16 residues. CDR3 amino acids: CSARSSGPTSGEKLFF. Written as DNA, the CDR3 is TGCAGTGCTAGATCCTCTGGGCCAACCTCGGGTGAAAAACTGTTTTTT.

In DNA form, the CDR3 reads TGTGCCAGCAGCGCAAGACAGGGTGGGGGTGAAAAACTGTTTTTT. Its translation is CASSARQGGGEKLFF. The chain uses TRBV9 and TRBJ1-4; 7 positions match TRBD1. CDR1 and CDR2 from the germline V gene are SGDLS and YYNGEE. Germline trimming cut 3 bases from V and 7 bases from J; bases unmatched to any gene: 9. The CDR3 is made up of 15 amino acids.

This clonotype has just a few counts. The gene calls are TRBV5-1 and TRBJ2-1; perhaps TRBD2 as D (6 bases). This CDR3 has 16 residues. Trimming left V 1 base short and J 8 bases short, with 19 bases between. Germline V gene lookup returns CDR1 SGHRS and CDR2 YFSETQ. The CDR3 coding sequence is TGCGCCAGCAGCTTGCCAACTAGCCCCCAAAAGGATGAGCAGTTCTTC. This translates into CASSLPTSPQKDEQFF.

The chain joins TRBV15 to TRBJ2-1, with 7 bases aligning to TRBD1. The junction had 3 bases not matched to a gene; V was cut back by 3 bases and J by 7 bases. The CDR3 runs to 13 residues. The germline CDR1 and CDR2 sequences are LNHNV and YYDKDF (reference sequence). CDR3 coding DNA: TGTGCCACCAGCAGGCAGACAGGGAATGAGCAGTTCTTC. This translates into CATSRQTGNEQFF.

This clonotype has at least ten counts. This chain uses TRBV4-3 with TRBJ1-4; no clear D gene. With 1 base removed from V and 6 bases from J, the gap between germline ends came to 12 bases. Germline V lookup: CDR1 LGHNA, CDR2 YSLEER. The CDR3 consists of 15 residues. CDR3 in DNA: TGCGCCAGCAGCCAAGTTTTACAGCCGGATGAAAAACTGTTTTTT. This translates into CASSQVLQPDEKLFF.

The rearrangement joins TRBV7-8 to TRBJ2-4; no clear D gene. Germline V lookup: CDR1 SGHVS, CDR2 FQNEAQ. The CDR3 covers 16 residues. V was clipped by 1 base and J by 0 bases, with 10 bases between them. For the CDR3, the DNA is TGTGCCAGCAGCTTAGACCGAATGCTAGCCAAAAACATTCAGTACTTC. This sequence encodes CASSLDRMLAKNIQYF.

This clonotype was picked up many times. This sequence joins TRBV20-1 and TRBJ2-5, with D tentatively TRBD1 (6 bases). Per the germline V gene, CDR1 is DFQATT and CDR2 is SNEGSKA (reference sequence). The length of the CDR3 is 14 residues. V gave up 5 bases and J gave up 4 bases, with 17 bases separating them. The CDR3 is CSAHPQGLRETQYF. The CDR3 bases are TGCAGTGCTCACCCCCAGGGGCTCCGAGAGACCCAGTACTTC.

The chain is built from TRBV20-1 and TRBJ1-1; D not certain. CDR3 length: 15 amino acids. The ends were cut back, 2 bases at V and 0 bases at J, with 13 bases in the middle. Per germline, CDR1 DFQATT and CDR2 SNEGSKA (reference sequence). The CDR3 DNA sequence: TGCAGTGCTAGAATGACGGGGTCAGTGAACACTGAAGCTTTCTTT. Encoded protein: CSARMTGSVNTEAFF.

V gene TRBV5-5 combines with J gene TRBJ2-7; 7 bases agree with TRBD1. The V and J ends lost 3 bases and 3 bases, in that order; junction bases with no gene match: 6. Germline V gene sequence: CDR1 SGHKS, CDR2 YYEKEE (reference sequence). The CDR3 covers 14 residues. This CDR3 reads CASSSGQVRYEQYF. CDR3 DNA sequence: TGTGCCAGCAGCTCCGGACAGGTTCGCTACGAGCAGTACTTC.

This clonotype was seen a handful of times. The CDR3 region has the DNA TGTGCCAGCAGCTGGGAGGGACAGGGAAATTCACCCCTCCACTTT. As protein: CASSWEGQGNSPLHF. V and J are TRBV5-5 and TRBJ1-6; 9 bases are a match to TRBD1. V gave up 3 bases and J gave up 7 bases; unmatched junction bases: 5. CDR3 length: 15 amino acids. CDR1 and CDR2 from the germline V gene are SGHKS and YYEKEE (reference sequence).

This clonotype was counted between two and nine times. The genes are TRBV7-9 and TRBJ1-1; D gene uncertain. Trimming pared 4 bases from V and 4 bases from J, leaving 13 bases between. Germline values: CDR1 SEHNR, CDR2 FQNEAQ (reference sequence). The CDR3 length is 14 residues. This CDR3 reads CASSYEGLGTEAFF. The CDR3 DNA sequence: TGTGCCAGCAGCTATGAGGGTTTAGGCACTGAAGCTTTCTTT.

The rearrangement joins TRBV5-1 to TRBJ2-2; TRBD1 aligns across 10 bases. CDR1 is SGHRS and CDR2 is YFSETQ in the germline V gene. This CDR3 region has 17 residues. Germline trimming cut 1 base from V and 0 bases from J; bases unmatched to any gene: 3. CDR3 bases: TGCGCCAGCAGCTTGAAGGGACAGGGGTCGAACACCGGGGAGCTGTTTTTT. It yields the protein CASSLKGQGSNTGELFF.

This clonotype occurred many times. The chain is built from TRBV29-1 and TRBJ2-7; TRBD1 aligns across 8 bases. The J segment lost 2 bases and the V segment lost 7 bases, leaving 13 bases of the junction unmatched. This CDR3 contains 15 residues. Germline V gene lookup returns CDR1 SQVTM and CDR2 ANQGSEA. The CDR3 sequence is CSAFLPRQGPYEQYF. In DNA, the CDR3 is TGCAGCGCTTTCCTTCCGCGACAGGGGCCCTACGAGCAGTACTTC.

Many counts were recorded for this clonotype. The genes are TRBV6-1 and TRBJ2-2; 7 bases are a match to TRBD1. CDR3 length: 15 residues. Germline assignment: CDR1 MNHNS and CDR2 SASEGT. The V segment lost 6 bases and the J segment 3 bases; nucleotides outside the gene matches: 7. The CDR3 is CASSLWDRDTGELFF. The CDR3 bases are TGTGCCAGCAGCCTCTGGGACAGAGACACCGGGGAGCTGTTTTTT.

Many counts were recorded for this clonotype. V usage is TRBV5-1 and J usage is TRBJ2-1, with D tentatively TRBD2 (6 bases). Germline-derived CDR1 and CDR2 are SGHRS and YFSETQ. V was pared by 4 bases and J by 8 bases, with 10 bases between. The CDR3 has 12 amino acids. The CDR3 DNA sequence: TGCGCCAGCAGCCCGGAGGGGCATGAGCAGTTCTTC. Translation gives CASSPEGHEQFF.

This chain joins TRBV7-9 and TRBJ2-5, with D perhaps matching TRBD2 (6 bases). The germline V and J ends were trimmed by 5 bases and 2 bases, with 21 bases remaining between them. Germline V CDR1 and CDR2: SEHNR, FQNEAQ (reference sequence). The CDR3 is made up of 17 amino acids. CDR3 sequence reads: CASSPSPYRGTQETQYF. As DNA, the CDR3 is TGTGCCAGCAGCCCCAGCCCCTACAGAGGGACTCAAGAGACCCAGTACTTC.

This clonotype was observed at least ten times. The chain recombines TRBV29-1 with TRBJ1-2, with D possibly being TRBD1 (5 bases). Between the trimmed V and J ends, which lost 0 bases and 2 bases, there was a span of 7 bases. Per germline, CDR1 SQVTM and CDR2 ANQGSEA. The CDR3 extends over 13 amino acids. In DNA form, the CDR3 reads TGCAGCGTTGAAGATACAGGCAACTATGGCTACACCTTC. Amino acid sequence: CSVEDTGNYGYTF.

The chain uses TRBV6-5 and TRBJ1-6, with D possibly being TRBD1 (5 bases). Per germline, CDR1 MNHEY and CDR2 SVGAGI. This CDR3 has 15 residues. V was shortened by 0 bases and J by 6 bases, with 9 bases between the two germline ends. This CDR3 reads CASSYSGDRNSPLHF. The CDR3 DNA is TGTGCCAGCAGTTACTCCGGGGACCGTAATTCACCCCTCCACTTT.

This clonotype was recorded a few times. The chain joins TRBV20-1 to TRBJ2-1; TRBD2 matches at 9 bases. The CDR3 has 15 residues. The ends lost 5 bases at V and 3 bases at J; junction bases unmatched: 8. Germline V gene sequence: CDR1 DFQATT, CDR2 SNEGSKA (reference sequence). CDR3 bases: TGCAGTGCTTCGCCAGCGGGGGGAATCTACAATGAGCAGTTCTTC. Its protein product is CSASPAGGIYNEQFF.